The sequence of this T cell receptor (beta chain) was determined in a study of regulatory T cells in long-lasting Graves disease. As for the study in general: Those with persistent Graves' disease had received antithyroid drugs for over 5 years with positive TSH receptor antibodies.

The V end lost 6 bases, the J end lost 3 bases, and 22 bases lay between the germline ends. The CDR3 totals 16 residues. Germline values: CDR1 DFQATT, CDR2 SNEGSKA (reference sequence). Study outcomes and limitations: Persistent Graves' disease cases displayed lower TCR diversity than newly diagnosed ones. Patients with persistent disease showed a bias toward TRBV28, TRBJ1-2 and TRBJ2-5.

This clonotype has a handful of counts. Its antigen is undetermined. Construction of the TCR beta libraries employed iRepertoire HTBI primers in conjunction with Arm-PCR of CDR3 regions. A single record per CDR3 protein comes from TCRdb applying MiXCR to the multiplex PCR reads. Here the sample spans approximately 380,000 distinct CDR3 sequences, around 21% being singletons. Documented time point: persistent/refractory GD, antithyroid drugs over 5 years with positive TRAb. PBMC RNA served as the TCR library source. This specimen consisted of peripheral blood mononuclear cells (PBMCs), obtained when the disease was refractory, from a patient treated with antithyroid drugs. The chain uses TRBV20-1 and TRBJ2-3; tentative D call: TRBD1 (6 bases). The sequence was obtained from a female donor with Graves disease. CDR3 bases: TGCAGTGCCGTAGCTCCAGCGGCGAGGGGGACAGATACGCAGTATTTT. Translation: CSAVAPAARGTDTQYF.